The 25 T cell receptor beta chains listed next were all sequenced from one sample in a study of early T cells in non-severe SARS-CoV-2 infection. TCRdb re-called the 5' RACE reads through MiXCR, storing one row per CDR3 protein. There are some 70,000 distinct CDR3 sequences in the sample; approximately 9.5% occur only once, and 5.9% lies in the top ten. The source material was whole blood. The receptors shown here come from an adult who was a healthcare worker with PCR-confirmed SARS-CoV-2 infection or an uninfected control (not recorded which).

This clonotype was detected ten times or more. The CDR3 loop is CASSHPSGGPTDTQYF. DNA of the CDR3: TGTGCCAGCAGCCATCCCAGCGGGGGCCCCACAGATACGCAGTATTTT. This sequence joins TRBV3-1 and TRBJ2-3; TRBD2 aligns across 8 bases. Germline V lookup: CDR1 LGHDT, CDR2 YNNKEL (reference sequence). The CDR3 is made up of 16 amino acids. The J segment lost 2 bases and the V segment lost 3 bases, leaving 7 bases of the junction unmatched.

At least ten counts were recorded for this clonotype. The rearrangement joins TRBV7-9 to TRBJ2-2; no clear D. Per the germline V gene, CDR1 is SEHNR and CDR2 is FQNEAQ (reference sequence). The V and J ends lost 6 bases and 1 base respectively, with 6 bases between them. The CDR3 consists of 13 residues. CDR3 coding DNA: TGTGCCAGCAGAAAATTGAACACCGGGGAGCTGTTTTTT. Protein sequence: CASRKLNTGELFF.

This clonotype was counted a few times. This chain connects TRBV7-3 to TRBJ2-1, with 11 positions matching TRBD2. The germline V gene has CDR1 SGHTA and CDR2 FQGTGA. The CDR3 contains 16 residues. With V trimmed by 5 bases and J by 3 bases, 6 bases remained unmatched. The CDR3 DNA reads TGTGCCAGCAGCCCGGCTAGCGGGGGGTTCTACAATGAGCAGTTCTTC. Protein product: CASSPASGGFYNEQFF.

CDR3 sequence (DNA): TGTGCCAGCAGTTTTCAAGAAAACACTGAAGCTTTCTTT. Protein sequence: CASSFQENTEAFF. The chain is built from TRBV28 and TRBJ1-1, with unresolved D. CDR3 length equals 13 residues. The germline V gene has CDR1 MDHEN and CDR2 SYDVKM. With 3 bases removed from V and 2 bases from J, the gap between germline ends came to 7 bases.

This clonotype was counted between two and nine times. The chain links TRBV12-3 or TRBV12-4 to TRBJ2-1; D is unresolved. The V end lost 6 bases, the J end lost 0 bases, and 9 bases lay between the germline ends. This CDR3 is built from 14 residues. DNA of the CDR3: TGTGCCAGCAGGTCCTCCCACTCCTACAATGAGCAGTTCTTC. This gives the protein CASRSSHSYNEQFF.

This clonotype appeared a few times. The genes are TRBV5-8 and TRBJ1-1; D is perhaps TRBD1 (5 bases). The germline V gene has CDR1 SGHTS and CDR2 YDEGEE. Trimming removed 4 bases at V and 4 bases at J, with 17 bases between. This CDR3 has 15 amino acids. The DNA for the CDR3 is TGTGCCAGCAGCCACATGCCGCAGGGATCCACTGAAGCTTTCTTT. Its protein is CASSHMPQGSTEAFF.

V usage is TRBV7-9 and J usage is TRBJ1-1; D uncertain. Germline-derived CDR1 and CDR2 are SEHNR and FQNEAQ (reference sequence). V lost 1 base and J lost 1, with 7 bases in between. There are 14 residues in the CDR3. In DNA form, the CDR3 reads TGTGCCAGCAGCTTAGTCCTCGGGAACACTGAAGCTTTCTTT. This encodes CASSLVLGNTEAFF.

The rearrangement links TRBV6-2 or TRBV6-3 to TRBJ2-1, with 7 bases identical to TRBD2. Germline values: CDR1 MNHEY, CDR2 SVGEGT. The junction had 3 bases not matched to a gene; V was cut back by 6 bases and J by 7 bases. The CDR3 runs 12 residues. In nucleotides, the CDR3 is TGTGCCAGCAGGCTACTAGCGAATGAGCAGTTCTTC. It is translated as CASRLLANEQFF.

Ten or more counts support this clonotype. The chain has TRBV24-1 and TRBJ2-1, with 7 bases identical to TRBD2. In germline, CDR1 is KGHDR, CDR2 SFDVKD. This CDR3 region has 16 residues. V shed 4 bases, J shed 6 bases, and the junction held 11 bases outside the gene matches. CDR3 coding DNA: TGTGCCACCAGTGACTCCCGGCGAGGCGGGGGCAATGAGCAGTTCTTC. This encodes CATSDSRRGGGNEQFF.

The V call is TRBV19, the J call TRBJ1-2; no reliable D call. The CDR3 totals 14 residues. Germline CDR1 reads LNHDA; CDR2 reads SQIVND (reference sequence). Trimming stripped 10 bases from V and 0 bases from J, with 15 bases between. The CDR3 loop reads CANYHDTSNYGYTF. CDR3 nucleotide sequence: TGTGCCAATTATCACGACACTTCTAACTATGGCTACACCTTC.

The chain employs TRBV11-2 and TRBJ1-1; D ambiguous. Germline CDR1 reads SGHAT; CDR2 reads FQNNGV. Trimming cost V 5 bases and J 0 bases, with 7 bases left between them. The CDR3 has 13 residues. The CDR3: CASSPLLNTEAFF. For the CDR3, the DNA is TGTGCCAGCAGCCCCCTACTGAACACTGAAGCTTTCTTT.

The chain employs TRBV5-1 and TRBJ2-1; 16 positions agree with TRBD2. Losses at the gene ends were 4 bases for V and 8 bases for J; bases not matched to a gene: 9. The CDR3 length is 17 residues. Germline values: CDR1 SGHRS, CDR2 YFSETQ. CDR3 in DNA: TGCGCCAGCAGCACCGGGACTAGCGGGGGGGCAGTCGATGAGCAGTTCTTC. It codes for CASSTGTSGGAVDEQFF.

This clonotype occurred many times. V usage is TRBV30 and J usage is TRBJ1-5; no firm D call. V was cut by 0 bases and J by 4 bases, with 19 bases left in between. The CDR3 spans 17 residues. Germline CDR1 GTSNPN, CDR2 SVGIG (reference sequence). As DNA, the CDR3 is TGTGCCTGGAGTGTAAAATTAGGCCTTACCGTTAATCAGCCCCAGCATTTT. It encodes CAWSVKLGLTVNQPQHF.

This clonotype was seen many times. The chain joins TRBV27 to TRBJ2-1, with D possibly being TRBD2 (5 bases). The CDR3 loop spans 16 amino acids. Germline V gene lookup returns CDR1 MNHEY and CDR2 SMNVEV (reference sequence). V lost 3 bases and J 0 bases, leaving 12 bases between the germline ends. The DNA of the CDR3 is TGTGCCAGCAGTTTGATGGGAGATCTCTCCTACAATGAGCAGTTCTTC. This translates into CASSLMGDLSYNEQFF.

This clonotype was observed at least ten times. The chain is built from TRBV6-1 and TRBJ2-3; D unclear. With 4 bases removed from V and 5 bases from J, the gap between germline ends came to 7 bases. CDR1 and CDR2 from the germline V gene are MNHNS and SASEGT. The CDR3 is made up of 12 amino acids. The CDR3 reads CASSGLGDTQYF. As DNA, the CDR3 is TGTGCCAGCAGTGGCCTAGGAGATACGCAGTATTTT.

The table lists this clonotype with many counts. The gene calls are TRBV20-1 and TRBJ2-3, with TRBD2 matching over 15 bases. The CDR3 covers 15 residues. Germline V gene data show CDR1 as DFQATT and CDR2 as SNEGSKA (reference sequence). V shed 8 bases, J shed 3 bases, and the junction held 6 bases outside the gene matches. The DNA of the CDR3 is TGCAGTCTTAGGGGGACTAGCGGGAGGACAGATACGCAGTATTTT. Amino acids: CSLRGTSGRTDTQYF.

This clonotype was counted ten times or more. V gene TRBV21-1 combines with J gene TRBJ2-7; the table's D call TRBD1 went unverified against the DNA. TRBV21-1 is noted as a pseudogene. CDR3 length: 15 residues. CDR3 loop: CASSQMTGPIYEQYF. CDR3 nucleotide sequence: TGTGCCAGCAGCCAAATGACAGGGCCGATTTACGAGCAGTACTTC.

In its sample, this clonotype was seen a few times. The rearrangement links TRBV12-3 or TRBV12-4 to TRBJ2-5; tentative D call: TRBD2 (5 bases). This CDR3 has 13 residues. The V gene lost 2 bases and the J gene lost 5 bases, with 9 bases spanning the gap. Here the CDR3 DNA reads TGTGCCAGCAGTTTACTAGCTGGTGAGACCCAGTACTTC. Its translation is CASSLLAGETQYF.

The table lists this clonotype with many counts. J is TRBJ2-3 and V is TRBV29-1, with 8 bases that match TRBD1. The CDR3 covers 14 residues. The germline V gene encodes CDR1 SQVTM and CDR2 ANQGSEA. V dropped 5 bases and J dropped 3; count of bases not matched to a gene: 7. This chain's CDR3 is CSVRRDRWTDTQYF. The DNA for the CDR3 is TGCAGCGTTCGGAGGGACAGGTGGACAGATACGCAGTATTTT.

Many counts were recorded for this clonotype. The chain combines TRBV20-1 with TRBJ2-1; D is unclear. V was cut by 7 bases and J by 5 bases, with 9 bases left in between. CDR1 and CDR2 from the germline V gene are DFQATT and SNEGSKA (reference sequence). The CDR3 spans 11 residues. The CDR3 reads CSVVTNNEQFF. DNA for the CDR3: TGCAGTGTGGTGACCAACAATGAGCAGTTCTTC.

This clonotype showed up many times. DNA of the CDR3: TGCGCCAGCAGCCAAGATTACAGGAGCGACGAGCAGTACTTC. Amino acids: CASSQDYRSDEQYF. The rearrangement uses TRBV4-1 and TRBJ2-7, with D possibly TRBD1 on 5 matching bases. The CDR3 has 14 amino acids. The ends were cut back, 0 bases at V and 5 bases at J, with 11 bases in the middle. In germline, CDR1 is MGHRA, CDR2 YSYEKL.

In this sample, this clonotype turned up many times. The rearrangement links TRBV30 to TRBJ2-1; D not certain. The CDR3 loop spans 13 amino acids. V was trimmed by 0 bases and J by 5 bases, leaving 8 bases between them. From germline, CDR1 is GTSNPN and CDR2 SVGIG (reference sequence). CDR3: CAWSVGRDNEQFF. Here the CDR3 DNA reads TGTGCCTGGAGTGTGGGCCGGGACAATGAGCAGTTCTTC.

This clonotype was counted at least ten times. The DNA for the CDR3 is TGCGCCAGCAGCCAAGTAGAGTTCGGGTATACCGGGGAGCTGTTTTTT. Its translation is CASSQVEFGYTGELFF. The chain has TRBV4-3 and TRBJ2-2; no firm D call. V lost 1 base, J lost 5 bases, and 14 bases lay in between. Germline CDR1 is LGHNA and CDR2 is YSLEER. This CDR3 has 16 residues.

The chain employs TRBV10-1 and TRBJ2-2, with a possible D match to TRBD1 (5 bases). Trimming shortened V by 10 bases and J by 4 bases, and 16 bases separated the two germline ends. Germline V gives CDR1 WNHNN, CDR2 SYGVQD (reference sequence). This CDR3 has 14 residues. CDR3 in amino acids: CATSDTGSTGELFF. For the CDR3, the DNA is TGCGCCACTTCGGACACAGGATCCACCGGGGAGCTGTTTTTT.

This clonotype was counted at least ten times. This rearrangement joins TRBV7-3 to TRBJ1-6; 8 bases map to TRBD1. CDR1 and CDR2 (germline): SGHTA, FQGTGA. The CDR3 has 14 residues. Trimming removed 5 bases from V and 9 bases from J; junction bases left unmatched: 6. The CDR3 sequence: CASSEGQAVSPLHF. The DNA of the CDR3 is TGTGCCAGCAGCGAGGGACAGGCGGTTTCACCCCTCCACTTT.